The source of this T cell receptor beta chain is a study of T cell repertoires in cytomegalovirus infection. Study details: Public TCR beta signatures indicated both CMV infection and matching HLA type.

The CDR3 is 16 residues long. With 4 bases clipped from V and 4 bases from J, the junction kept 10 bases outside the gene matches. CDR1 SGHVS and CDR2 FNYEAQ come from the germline V gene. TCRdb fed the reads into MiXCR, producing one record per CDR3 protein. The sample gives 70,000 to 95,000 distinct CDR3 sequences, approximately 30% of which show up once; less than 75% is in the top ten. A note on this clonotype: What it binds is unknown.

This sample comprised CD8+ T cells from cultured PBMCs, obtained from culture after CMV antigen stimulation. This sequence was found in a human donor in good health (CMV status not recorded). Some clones in this sample may be carry-over from other donors' samples. This chain links TRBV7-6 with TRBJ2-5; 9 bases fit TRBD2. CDR3 residues: CASSSGGGLARETQYF. CDR3 coding DNA: TGTGCCAGCAGCTCCGGCGGGGGACTAGCCCGAGAGACCCAGTACTTC.